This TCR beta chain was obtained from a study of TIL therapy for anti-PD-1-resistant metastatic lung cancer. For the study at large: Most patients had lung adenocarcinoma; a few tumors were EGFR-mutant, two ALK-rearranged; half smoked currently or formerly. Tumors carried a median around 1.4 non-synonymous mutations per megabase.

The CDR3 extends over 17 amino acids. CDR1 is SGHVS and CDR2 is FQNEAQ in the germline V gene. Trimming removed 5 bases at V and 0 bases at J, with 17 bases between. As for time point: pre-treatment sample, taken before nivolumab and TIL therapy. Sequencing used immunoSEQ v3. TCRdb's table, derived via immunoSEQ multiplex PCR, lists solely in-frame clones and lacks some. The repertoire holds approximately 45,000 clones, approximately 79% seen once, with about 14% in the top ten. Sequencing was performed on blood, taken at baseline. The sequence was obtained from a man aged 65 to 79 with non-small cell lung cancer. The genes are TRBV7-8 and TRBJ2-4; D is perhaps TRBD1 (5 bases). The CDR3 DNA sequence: TGTGCCAGCAGCGAACGGACACAGACCCTAGCCAAAAACATTCAGTACTTC. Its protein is CASSERTQTLAKNIQYF.